The 22 T cell receptor beta chains given below trace back to one sample, sequenced in a study of CD8 T cells in ankylosing spondylitis. Findings of the study overall: It appeared that ankylosing spondylitis blood was characterized by a TCR beta motif of 8 or 9 highly homologous variants.

Each CDR3 protein is one row after TCRdb ran MiXCR on the 5' RACE reads. The table lists about 340,000 distinct CDR3 sequences, less than 9.5% of them singletons. Their antigens are not known. Source material: blood, either unsorted or a sorted T cell fraction (not recorded which). These receptors originate from a male donor with ankylosing spondylitis.

This clonotype was found many times. The CDR3 is CASSFTGGPYEQYF. Written as DNA, the CDR3 is TGTGCCAGCAGCTTTACCGGGGGACCCTACGAGCAGTACTTC. V and J are TRBV11-2 and TRBJ2-7; a possible D gene is TRBD2 (6 bases). V lost 3 bases to trimming and J lost 2 bases, with 11 bases between them. This CDR3 has 14 residues. The germline V gene has CDR1 SGHAT and CDR2 FQNNGV.

This clonotype was detected a few times. The CDR3 bases are TGTGCCAGCAGCTTTTTCGTAGGGGTTTCACCCCTCCACTTT. This encodes CASSFFVGVSPLHF. The chain couples TRBV7-9 to TRBJ1-6; D possibly corresponds to TRBD1 (5 bases). Trimming pared 3 bases from V and 9 bases from J, leaving 12 bases between. The CDR3 totals 14 residues. Germline V gene lookup returns CDR1 SEHNR and CDR2 FQNEAQ (reference sequence).

At least ten counts were recorded for this clonotype. This chain links TRBV16 with TRBJ1-5, with TRBD1 as a possible D gene (5 bases). The germline gives CDR1 KGHSY, CDR2 FQNENV. The CDR3 covers 15 residues. V was cut by 0 bases and J by 5 bases, with 11 bases left in between. This CDR3 reads CASSQSAGVHQPQHF. The CDR3, as DNA: TGTGCCAGCAGCCAATCGGCGGGGGTACATCAGCCCCAGCATTTT.

This clonotype was picked up a small number of times. This rearrangement joins TRBV6-1 to TRBJ2-5; D remains ambiguous. Germline V gene lookup returns CDR1 MNHNS and CDR2 SASEGT. The CDR3 has 15 amino acids. V was trimmed by 4 bases and J by 1 base, leaving 13 bases between them. The CDR3 DNA sequence: TGTGCCAGCAGTGCTGGGCGCGGTCTCCAAGAGACCCAGTACTTC. Protein: CASSAGRGLQETQYF.

This clonotype was seen more than once but under ten times. The V call is TRBV12-3 or TRBV12-4, the J call TRBJ1-1; 8 bases fit TRBD1. The trim removed 0 bases at V and 0 bases at J, leaving 3 bases unmatched. The CDR3 is made up of 16 amino acids. The CDR3 nucleotides read TGTGCCAGCAGTTTAGCGCGGGACAGGATGAACACTGAAGCTTTCTTT. Its protein product is CASSLARDRMNTEAFF.

The V gene is TRBV30, the J gene TRBJ2-1; D gene unclear. Germline CDR1 reads GTSNPN; CDR2 reads SVGIG (reference sequence). This CDR3 contains 13 residues. V was clipped by 2 bases and J by 6 bases, with 11 bases between them. As DNA, the CDR3 is TGTGCCTGGAGTTCCCCCCCGGTCAATGAGCAGTTCTTC. It encodes CAWSSPPVNEQFF.

At least ten counts were recorded for this clonotype. The chain combines TRBV29-1 with TRBJ2-7; weak D call: TRBD1 (6 bases). This CDR3 has 16 amino acids. V was shortened by 0 bases and J by 5 bases, with 20 bases between the two germline ends. The V gene's germline CDR1 is SQVTM and CDR2 ANQGSEA. For the CDR3, the DNA is TGCAGCGTTGAAGATCAGGGGTCCAGGGCGAGTAACGAGCAGTACTTC. Its protein product is CSVEDQGSRASNEQYF.

The chain has TRBV5-1 and TRBJ2-3; 7 bases are shared with TRBD1. CDR1 SGHRS and CDR2 YFSETQ come from the germline V gene. J was trimmed by 3 bases and V by 0 bases; bases with no gene match: 4. The CDR3 extends over 15 amino acids. The CDR3 DNA follows: TGCGCCAGCAGCTTGGACAGGGGTTATACAGATACGCAGTATTTT. Residues: CASSLDRGYTDTQYF.

Here the CDR3 reads CSARDPGTSDSSYNEQFF. The CDR3 DNA is TGCAGTGCTAGAGATCCCGGGACTAGCGACAGCTCCTACAATGAGCAGTTCTTC. This sequence joins TRBV20-1 and TRBJ2-1; 10 nucleotides match TRBD2. This CDR3 region has 18 residues. Losses at the gene ends were 0 bases for V and 0 bases for J; bases not matched to a gene: 8. Germline V gene sequence: CDR1 DFQATT, CDR2 SNEGSKA (reference sequence).

This clonotype was seen repeatedly, ten times or more. The rearrangement links TRBV29-1 to TRBJ2-1; 12 nucleotides agree with TRBD1. The CDR3 runs to 14 residues. CDR1 is SQVTM, CDR2 ANQGSEA, per germline. V gave up 3 bases and J gave up 4 bases; unmatched junction bases: 1. The CDR3 coding sequence is TGCAGCGTTGAGGGACAGGGGGCTTACAATGAGCAGTTCTTC. This translates into CSVEGQGAYNEQFF.

The V and J genes are TRBV7-9 and TRBJ2-7; 10 bases agree with TRBD1. J lost 5 bases, V lost 5 bases, and 12 bases had no gene match. The CDR3 extends over 16 amino acids. Germline V CDR1 and CDR2: SEHNR, FQNEAQ (reference sequence). The CDR3 DNA sequence: TGTGCCAGCAGCGCGAGGGTGTGGGACAGGGGCCACGAGCAGTACTTC. Residues: CASSARVWDRGHEQYF.

This sequence joins TRBV9 and TRBJ2-1; no clear D gene. Trimming took 0 bases from V and 4 from J, leaving 5 bases between them. The CDR3 is made up of 13 amino acids. Germline V gene data show CDR1 as SGDLS and CDR2 as YYNGEE. CDR3 loop: CASSVGQYNEQFF. CDR3 DNA: TGTGCCAGCAGCGTAGGACAATACAATGAGCAGTTCTTC.

The chain couples TRBV12-3 or TRBV12-4 to TRBJ2-7; D call uncertain. V was pared by 3 bases and J by 0 bases, with 12 bases between. CDR3 size: 15 residues. As DNA, the CDR3 is TGTGCCAGCAGTTTTGAGCAGAGTGGCTCCTACGAGCAGTACTTC. Protein sequence: CASSFEQSGSYEQYF.

This clonotype was observed a few times. The chain combines TRBV12-3 or TRBV12-4 with TRBJ1-1; D uncertain. The CDR3 runs to 13 residues. V lost 3 bases to trimming and J lost 0 bases, with 5 bases between them. CDR3 residues: CASSFDLNTEAFF. The CDR3 bases are TGTGCCAGCAGTTTCGATCTGAACACTGAAGCTTTCTTT.

The V call is TRBV12-3 or TRBV12-4, the J call TRBJ2-1; 11 nucleotides line up with TRBD2. The ends lost 5 bases at V and 2 bases at J; junction bases unmatched: 17. CDR3 length equals 20 residues. CDR3 bases: TGTGCCAGCAGTAGCCACCTCGGACTAGCGGGTGGGGTCGCCTACAATGAGCAGTTCTTC. Encoded protein: CASSSHLGLAGGVAYNEQFF.

A few counts support this clonotype. The V gene is TRBV7-3, the J gene TRBJ1-6; D not certain. Trimming took off 5 bases at V and 10 bases at J, with 18 bases between the two ends. The CDR3 spans 15 residues. In germline, CDR1 is SGHTA, CDR2 FQGTGA. CDR3 DNA sequence: TGTGCCAGCAGCCTCCAACCCACGGGGAAATCACCCCTCCACTTT. This translates into CASSLQPTGKSPLHF. Based on the CDR3 plus reference TRBV7-3 and TRBJ1-6, the full variable domain is GAGVSQTPSNKVTEKGKYVELRCDPISGHTALYWYRQSLGQGPEFLIYFQGTGAADDSGLPNDRFFAVRPEGSVSTLKIQRTERGDSAVYLCASSLQPTGKSPLHFGNGTRLTVT.

This chain joins TRBV6-4 and TRBJ1-1; 9 nucleotides align to TRBD1. With V trimmed by 10 bases and J by 6 bases, 3 bases remained unmatched. The CDR3 is 11 amino acids. Germline V gene data show CDR1 as MRHNA and CDR2 as SNTAGT. The CDR3: CATRQGAEAFF. Here the CDR3 DNA reads TGTGCCACCAGACAGGGGGCTGAAGCTTTCTTT.

The rearrangement links TRBV5-1 to TRBJ2-7; no definite D call. Trimming left V 0 bases short and J 3 bases short, with 10 bases between. This CDR3 has 14 residues. Germline V gene lookup returns CDR1 SGHRS and CDR2 YFSETQ. The CDR3 bases are TGCGCCAGCAGCTTGGGCCGGTCTATCTACGAGCAGTACTTC. Amino acids: CASSLGRSIYEQYF.

CDR3 loop: CASSSGQGLGFGEQFF. In nucleotides, the CDR3 is TGCGCCAGCAGCTCGGGACAGGGTTTGGGATTCGGTGAGCAGTTCTTC. J is TRBJ2-1 and V is TRBV5-1; TRBD1 agrees at 9 bases. The CDR3 length is 16 residues. Germline V gene sequence: CDR1 SGHRS, CDR2 YFSETQ. Germline trimming cut 3 bases from V and 9 bases from J; bases unmatched to any gene: 13.

In its sample, this clonotype was seen once. This chain connects TRBV7-3 to TRBJ2-5; D gene ambiguous. Trimming left V 8 bases short and J 5 bases short, with 15 bases between. CDR1 is SGHTA, CDR2 FQGTGA, per germline. CDR3 length: 13 residues. The CDR3 sequence: CASGAVGAETQYF. CDR3 DNA: TGTGCCAGCGGCGCCGTGGGTGCTGAGACCCAGTACTTC.

This clonotype came up a few times. This sequence joins TRBV6-1 and TRBJ2-1; 10 bases line up with TRBD2. The junction had 10 bases not matched to a gene; V was cut back by 6 bases and J by 2 bases. The CDR3 runs to 17 residues. In germline, CDR1 is MNHNS, CDR2 SASEGT. In DNA form, the CDR3 reads TGTGCCAGCAGACCTACGCCGGGACTAGCGACCTACAATGAGCAGTTCTTC. It codes for CASRPTPGLATYNEQFF.

There are many counts of this clonotype. The chain joins TRBV15 to TRBJ2-3; 7 nucleotides match TRBD1. Trimming cost V 4 bases and J 1 base; bases outside gene matches: 11. The CDR3 is made up of 17 amino acids. The germline CDR1 and CDR2 sequences are LNHNV and YYDKDF (reference sequence). The CDR3 loop is CATSKTAGDRRTDTQYF. DNA for the CDR3: TGTGCCACCAGCAAGACGGCCGGGGACAGACGCACAGATACGCAGTATTTT.